What follows are 11 T cell receptor beta chains derived from one specimen sequenced in a study of beta chain features in type 1 diabetes. Sequencing targeted expressed TCRB transcripts, as all isolated RNA had been reverse transcribed. Repertoires were generated with immunoSEQ multiplex PCR, while TCRdb's copy carries only in-frame clones and drops some. The repertoire holds 250,000 to 300,000 clones, with 13% to 15% as singletons. These receptors' targets are unknown. Study-wide results and limits: Moderate yet significant TCRB CDR3 shortening was seen in Type 1 diabetes patients in all four CD4+ subsets.

Material for sequencing was naive CD4+ T cells from blood. These receptors were taken from a man under 40 with type 1 diabetes.

This clone turned up a few times. The rearrangement joins TRBV6-1 to TRBJ1-5; D is undetermined. This CDR3 has 14 residues. The germline V gene encodes CDR1 MNHNS and CDR2 SASEGT. V dropped 4 bases and J dropped 10 bases, with 17 bases sitting between them. CDR3 protein: CASSVFAQLQPQHF. The CDR3 bases are TGTGCCAGCAGTGTTTTTGCACAGCTCCAACCCCAGCATTTT.

A few counts support this clone. J is TRBJ2-1 and V is TRBV7-6; tentative D call: TRBD2 (6 bases). The germline V and J ends were trimmed by 6 bases and 4 bases, with 16 bases remaining between them. The CDR3 consists of 15 residues. Germline CDR1 reads SGHVS; CDR2 reads FNYEAQ. The CDR3: CASSPTGGEYNEQFF. The CDR3 DNA reads as TGTGCCAGCAGTCCCACAGGAGGGGAATACAATGAGCAGTTCTTC.

This chain uses TRBV18 with TRBJ2-7; TRBD1 matches 10 bases. Germline values: CDR1 KGHSH, CDR2 LQKENI. The CDR3 totals 15 residues. Trimming removed 3 bases from V and 5 bases from J; junction bases left unmatched: 7. The CDR3: CASSPQDRGAHEQYF. The CDR3 DNA is TGTGCCAGCTCACCCCAGGACAGGGGGGCACACGAGCAGTACTTC.

The chain uses TRBV5-4 and TRBJ2-3, with TRBD2 identical over 11 bases. Germline V lookup: CDR1 SGHNT, CDR2 YYREEE (reference sequence). This CDR3 has 15 residues. After removal of 3 bases from V and 3 bases from J, the junction contained 3 bases not matched to a gene. CDR3 region: CASSSGLAGTDTQYF. The CDR3 DNA follows: TGTGCCAGCAGCTCCGGACTAGCGGGTACAGATACGCAGTATTTT.

J is TRBJ2-7 and V is TRBV19, with TRBD2 matching over 11 bases. Germline values: CDR1 LNHDA, CDR2 SQIVND (reference sequence). Germline trimming cut 9 bases from V and 3 bases from J; bases unmatched to any gene: 13. The CDR3 spans 16 residues. The CDR3 coding sequence is TGTGCCAGCTCCACTCTACTAGCGGGAGCCGGCTACGAGCAGTACTTC. It encodes CASSTLLAGAGYEQYF.

Written as DNA, the CDR3 is TGTGCCAGCAGCTTGGTAGGGGCCTCCTACAATGAGCAGTTCTTC. It encodes CASSLVGASYNEQFF. V usage is TRBV5-6 and J usage is TRBJ2-1, with a possible D match to TRBD1 (5 bases). Germline V gene data show CDR1 as SGHDT and CDR2 as YYEEEE. The CDR3 contains 15 residues. Trimming took 0 bases from V and 0 from J, leaving 7 bases between them.

This clone has a handful of counts. This chain joins TRBV15 and TRBJ1-1, with D unresolved. The CDR3 covers 14 residues. Trimming left V 3 bases short and J 1 base short, with 9 bases between. Germline V gene data show CDR1 as LNHNV and CDR2 as YYDKDF (reference sequence). Written as DNA, the CDR3 is TGTGCCACCAGCAGCGGGGAGAGGAACACTGAAGCTTTCTTT. Translated: CATSSGERNTEAFF. The full variable domain, its missing parts supplied by reference TRBV15 and TRBJ1-1, is DAMVIQNPRYQVTQFGKPVTLSCSQTLNHNVMYWYQQKSSQAPKLLFHYYDKDFNNEADTPDNFQSRRPNTSFCFLDIRSPGLGDTAMYLCATSSGERNTEAFFGQGTRLTVV.

This clone turned up a few times. The V gene is TRBV18, the J gene TRBJ2-1; 12 positions agree with TRBD2. The CDR3 contains 17 residues. Germline V gene data show CDR1 as KGHSH and CDR2 as LQKENI. V lost 1 base, J lost 6 bases, and 7 bases stayed unmatched. This CDR3 reads CASSPLFGLAGFNEQFF. CDR3 nucleotide sequence: TGTGCCAGCTCACCACTGTTCGGACTAGCGGGATTCAATGAGCAGTTCTTC.

The rearrangement joins TRBV5-1 to TRBJ1-1, with D perhaps TRBD1 (5 bases). The CDR3 is 15 amino acids. Germline V gives CDR1 SGHRS, CDR2 YFSETQ. The V end lost 4 bases, the J end lost 3 bases, and 16 bases lay between the germline ends. The CDR3 nucleotides read TGCGCCAGCAGCCCGATGGACATCTCAGACACTGAAGCTTTCTTT. Translation: CASSPMDISDTEAFF. The complete variable domain, with remaining parts taken from reference TRBV5-1 and TRBJ1-1, reads KAGVTQTPRYLIKTRGQQVTLSCSPISGHRSVSWYQQTPGQGLQFLFEYFSETQRNKGNFPGRFSGRQFSNSRSEMNVSTLELGDSALYLCASSPMDISDTEAFFGQGTRLTVV.

This sequence joins TRBV7-2 and TRBJ1-5; 7 bases fit TRBD1. This CDR3 is 15 amino acids long. V was clipped by 5 bases and J by 3 bases; unmatched bases: 7. CDR1 and CDR2 (germline): SGHTA, FQGNSA. The CDR3 sequence: CASSATGWNNQPQHF. The DNA for the CDR3 is TGTGCCAGCAGCGCGACAGGGTGGAACAATCAGCCCCAGCATTTT.

V gene TRBV11-1 combines with J gene TRBJ1-1, with D possibly matching TRBD1 (6 bases). V lost 1 base and J 1 base, leaving 10 bases between the germline ends. The CDR3 loop spans 15 amino acids. CDR1 and CDR2 (germline): SGHAT, FQDESV (reference sequence). In DNA form, the CDR3 reads TGTGCCAGCAGCTTAGTAGGACAGACGAACACTGAAGCTTTCTTT. Its translation: CASSLVGQTNTEAFF.